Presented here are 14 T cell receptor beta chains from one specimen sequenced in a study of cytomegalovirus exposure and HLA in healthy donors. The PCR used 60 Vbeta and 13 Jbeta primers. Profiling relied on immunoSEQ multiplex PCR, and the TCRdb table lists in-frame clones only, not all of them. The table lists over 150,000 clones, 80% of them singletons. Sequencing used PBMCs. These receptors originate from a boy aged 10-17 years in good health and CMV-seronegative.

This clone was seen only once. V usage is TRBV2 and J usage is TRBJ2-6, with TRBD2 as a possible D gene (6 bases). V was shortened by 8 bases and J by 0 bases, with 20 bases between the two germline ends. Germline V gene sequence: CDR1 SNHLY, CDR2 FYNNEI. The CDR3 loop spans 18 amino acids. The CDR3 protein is CASGEERVAISGANVLTF. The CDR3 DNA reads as TGTGCCAGCGGGGAGGAAAGGGTTGCGATCTCTGGGGCCAACGTCCTGACTTTC.

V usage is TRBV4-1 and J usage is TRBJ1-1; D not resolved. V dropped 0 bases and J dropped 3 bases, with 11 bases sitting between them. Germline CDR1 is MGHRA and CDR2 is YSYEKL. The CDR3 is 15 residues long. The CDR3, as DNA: TGCGCCAGCAGCCAAGACCGATTAGAGGACACTGAAGCTTTCTTT. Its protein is CASSQDRLEDTEAFF.

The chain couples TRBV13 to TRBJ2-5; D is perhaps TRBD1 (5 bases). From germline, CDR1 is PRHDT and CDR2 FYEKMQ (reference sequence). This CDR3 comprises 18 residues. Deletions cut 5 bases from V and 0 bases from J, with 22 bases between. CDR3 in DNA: TGTGCCAGCAGCCCGTTATACAGCGTCCCGGACAACCAAGAGACCCAGTACTTC. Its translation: CASSPLYSVPDNQETQYF.

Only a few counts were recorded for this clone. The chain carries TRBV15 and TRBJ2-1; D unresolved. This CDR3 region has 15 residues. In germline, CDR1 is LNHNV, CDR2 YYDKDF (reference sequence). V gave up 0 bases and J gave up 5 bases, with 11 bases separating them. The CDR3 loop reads CATSRDSSPDNEQFF. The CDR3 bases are TGTGCCACCAGCAGAGATTCGTCCCCCGACAATGAGCAGTTCTTC.

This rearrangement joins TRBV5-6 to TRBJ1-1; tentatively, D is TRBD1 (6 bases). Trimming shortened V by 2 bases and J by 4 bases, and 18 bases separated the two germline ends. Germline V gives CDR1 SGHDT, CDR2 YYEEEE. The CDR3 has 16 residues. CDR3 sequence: CASSFITRQAGTEAFF. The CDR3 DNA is TGTGCCAGCAGCTTCATCACTAGACAGGCGGGCACTGAAGCTTTCTTT.

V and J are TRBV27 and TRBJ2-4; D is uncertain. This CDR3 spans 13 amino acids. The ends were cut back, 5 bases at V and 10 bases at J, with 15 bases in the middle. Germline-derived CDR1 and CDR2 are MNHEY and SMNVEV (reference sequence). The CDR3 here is CASSPSIVGIQYF. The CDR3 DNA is TGTGCCAGCAGTCCCTCCATCGTCGGTATTCAGTACTTC.

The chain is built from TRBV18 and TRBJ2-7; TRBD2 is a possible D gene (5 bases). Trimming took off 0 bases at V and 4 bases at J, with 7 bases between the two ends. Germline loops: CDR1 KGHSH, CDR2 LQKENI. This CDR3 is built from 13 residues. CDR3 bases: TGTGCCAGCTCACCACCCGGGAAATACGAGCAGTACTTC. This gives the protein CASSPPGKYEQYF.

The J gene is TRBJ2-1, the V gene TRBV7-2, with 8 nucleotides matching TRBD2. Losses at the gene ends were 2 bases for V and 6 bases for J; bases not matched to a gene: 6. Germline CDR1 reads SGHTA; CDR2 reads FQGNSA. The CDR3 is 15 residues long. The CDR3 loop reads CASSLLAGWGNEQFF. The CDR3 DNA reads TGTGCCAGCAGCTTACTAGCGGGTTGGGGCAATGAGCAGTTCTTC.

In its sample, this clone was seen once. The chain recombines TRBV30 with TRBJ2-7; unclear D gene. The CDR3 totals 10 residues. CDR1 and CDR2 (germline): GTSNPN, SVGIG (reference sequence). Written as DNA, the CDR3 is TGTGCTGTTAGAGTTTACGAGCAGTACTTC. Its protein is CAVRVYEQYF.

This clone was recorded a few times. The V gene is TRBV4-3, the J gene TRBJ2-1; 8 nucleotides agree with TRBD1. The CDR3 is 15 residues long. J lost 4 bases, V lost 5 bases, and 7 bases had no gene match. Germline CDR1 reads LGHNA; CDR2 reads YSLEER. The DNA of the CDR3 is TGCGCCAGCAGCGAGGACAGGGTTGGATACAATGAGCAGTTCTTC. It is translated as CASSEDRVGYNEQFF.

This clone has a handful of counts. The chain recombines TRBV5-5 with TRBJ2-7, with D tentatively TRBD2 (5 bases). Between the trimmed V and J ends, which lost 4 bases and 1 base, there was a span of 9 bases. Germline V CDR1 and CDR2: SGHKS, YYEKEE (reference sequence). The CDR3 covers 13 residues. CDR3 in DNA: TGTGCCAGCAGCCGGGGTGGGTCCTACGAGCAGTACTTC. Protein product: CASSRGGSYEQYF.

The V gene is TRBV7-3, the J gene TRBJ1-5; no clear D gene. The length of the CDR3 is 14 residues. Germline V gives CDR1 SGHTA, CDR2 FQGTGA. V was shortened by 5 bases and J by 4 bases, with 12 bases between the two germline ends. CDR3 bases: TGTGCCAGCAGCCCGCTCCTCGGGAATCAGCCCCAGCATTTT. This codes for CASSPLLGNQPQHF. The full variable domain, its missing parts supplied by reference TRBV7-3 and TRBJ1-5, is GAGVSQTPSNKVTEKGKYVELRCDPISGHTALYWYRQSLGQGPEFLIYFQGTGAADDSGLPNDRFFAVRPEGSVSTLKIQRTERGDSAVYLCASSPLLGNQPQHFGDGTRLSIL.

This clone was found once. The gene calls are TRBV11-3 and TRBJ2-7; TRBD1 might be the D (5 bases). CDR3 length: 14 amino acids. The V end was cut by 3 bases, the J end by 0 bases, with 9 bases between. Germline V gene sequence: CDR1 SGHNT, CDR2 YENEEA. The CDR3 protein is CASSLGRASYEQYF. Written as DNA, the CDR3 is TGTGCCAGCAGCTTGGGCAGGGCCTCCTACGAGCAGTACTTC. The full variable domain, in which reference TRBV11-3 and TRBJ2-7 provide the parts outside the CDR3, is EAGVVQSPRYKIIEKKQPVAFWCNPISGHNTLYWYLQNLGQGPELLIRYENEEAVDDSQLPKDRFSAERLKGVDSTLKIQPAELGDSAVYLCASSLGRASYEQYFGPGTRLTVT.

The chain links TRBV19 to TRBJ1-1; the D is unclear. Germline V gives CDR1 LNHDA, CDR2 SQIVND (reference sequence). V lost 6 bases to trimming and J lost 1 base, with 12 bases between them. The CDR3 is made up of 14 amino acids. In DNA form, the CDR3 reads TGTGCCAGTAGATCCCCCAGGCCGAACACTGAAGCTTTCTTT. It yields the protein CASRSPRPNTEAFF.